Given below is one T cell receptor (beta chain) in context. No antigen is known for it. The germline V and J ends were trimmed by 0 bases and 6 bases, with 10 bases remaining between them. CDR1 and CDR2 (germline): SGHKS, YYEKEE (reference sequence). This CDR3 spans 14 amino acids. Primers for the PCR totalled 60 Vbeta and 13 Jbeta. The data were produced by immunoSEQ multiplex PCR, yet TCRdb's version contains in-frame clones alone and is incomplete. The table records approximately 170,000 clones, roughly 85% of them present only once. This entry comes from a study of cytomegalovirus exposure and HLA in healthy donors. Study-wide points: It was reported in a later analysis that an Asian-associated ancestry cluster showed fewer N-insertions than the 666-donor mean. In a later analysis, across HLA loci, associated TCR counts were highest for DRB1, lowest for HLA-C. Most TCR sequences were seen very rarely across donors, but some public TCRs occurred in many.

Sequences were obtained from PBMCs. The sequence was collected from a boy under 10 years old in good health and CMV-seronegative. V usage is TRBV5-5 and J usage is TRBJ1-5; TRBD1 might be the D (5 bases). DNA for the CDR3: TGTGCCAGCAGCTTGGAGGGGCGCACTCAGCCCCAGCATTTT. This gives the protein CASSLEGRTQPQHF.